The rows below give T cell receptor beta chains drawn from one sample of a study of T cell responses to AZD1222 COVID-19 vaccine. Repertoires were generated with immunoSEQ multiplex PCR, while TCRdb's copy carries only in-frame clones and drops some. The top ten clones hold 15% to 20% of a sample with around 120,000 clones, more than 70% of them seen once. Sequenced material: peripheral blood, taken 28 days after the second AZD1222 dose. Receptors originate from an adult who received the AZD1222 COVID-19 vaccine. Each CDR3 is given with its conserved first and last residue. A D gene is named only where the DNA matches it firmly. The size of a clone is reported for some rows only, either as once, few or many, or as a class for expanded clones.

TRBV18,TRBJ2-3,once,TRBD1,TGTGCCAGCTCACCACCCGGGACAGGAGGCACAGATACGCAGTATTTT,CASSPPGTGGTDTQYF
TRBV3-1/TRBV3-2,TRBJ2-2,-,TRBD2,TGTGCCAGCAGCCGATCAAATGCGGGACTAGCGGGGAACACCGGGGAGCTGTTTTTT,CASSRSNAGLAGNTGELFF
TRBV12-3/TRBV12-4,TRBJ2-5,once,-,TGTGCCAGCAGTACAGGGTTTTCGGAGACCCAGTACTTC,CASSTGFSETQYF
TRBV5-1,TRBJ1-1,-,-,TGCGCCAGCAGCTTGCGGGGAAGGGATTTAACTGAAGCTTTCTTT,CASSLRGRDLTEAFF
TRBV10-1,TRBJ2-7,few,-,TGCGCCAGCAGTGAGGACAGGATCCCCCCCTACGAGCAGTACTTC,CASSEDRIPPYEQYF
TRBV28,TRBJ2-7,-,-,TGTGCCAGCAGTTTAATCGTGGGACGTACCTACGAGCAGTACTTC,CASSLIVGRTYEQYF
TRBV9,TRBJ2-5,-,-,TGTGCCAGCAGCGTCGTAGGGGGGCTCTCGGAGACCCAGTACTTC,CASSVVGGLSETQYF
TRBV28,TRBJ2-7,-,-,TGTGCCAGCAGTGGCTACGAGCAGTACTTC,CASSGYEQYF
TRBV19,TRBJ2-5,-,-,TGTGCCAGTAGTATAGGTTCAGGCCAGTACCAAGAGACCCAGTACTTC,CASSIGSGQYQETQYF
TRBV6-5,TRBJ2-2,-,-,TGTGCCAGCAGTCCCAGCTCCCGGGAGCTGTTTTTT,CASSPSSRELFF
TRBV18,TRBJ2-5,-,-,TGTGCCAGCTCACCTTTTCAGGTCGGGTTTACAGAGACCCAGTACTTC,CASSPFQVGFTETQYF
TRBV10-3,TRBJ2-1,-,-,TGTGCCATCAGTGGCACTACAGAGCAGTTCTTC,CAISGTTEQFF
TRBV28,TRBJ1-1,-,-,TGTGCCAGCAGTGGGGGACACTACACTGAAGCTTTCTTT,CASSGGHYTEAFF
TRBV15,TRBJ2-1,-,TRBD1,TGTGCCACCAGCAGACTCAAGCCGGGACAGGGGGCGCTGGTTGAGCAGTTCTTC,CATSRLKPGQGALVEQFF
TRBV6-5,TRBJ1-2,-,-,TGTGCCAGCACAGGGTACGACAAGGTGGCCGATGGCTACACCTTC,CASTGYDKVADGYTF
TRBV5-5,TRBJ1-5,-,-,TGTGCCAGCAGCTTAAACAGGGAACAGCCCCAGCATTTT,CASSLNREQPQHF
TRBV5-1,TRBJ2-3,-,-,TGCGCCAGCAGCGACAGTTCGCTATCGGGGGATACGCAGTATTTT,CASSDSSLSGDTQYF
TRBV4-3,TRBJ2-3,-,TRBD2,TGCGCCAGCAGCCAAGAACACAGCGGGGGGACAGATACGCAGTATTTT,CASSQEHSGGTDTQYF
TRBV2,TRBJ1-2,few,-,TGTGCCAGCAGGGTAGATGGAACTAACTATGGCTACACCTTC,CASRVDGTNYGYTF
TRBV27,TRBJ1-5,-,-,TGTGCCAGCGGGGGGTTCGGGAACAATCAGCCCCAGCATTTT,CASGGFGNNQPQHF
TRBV9,TRBJ2-5,-,-,TGTGCCAGCAGCCCCTTCCAGCGTCCGGAGACCCAGTACTTC,CASSPFQRPETQYF
TRBV9,TRBJ2-5,-,-,TGTGCCAGCAGCGTAGTCGGGCAGACAGAGACCCAGTACTTC,CASSVVGQTETQYF
TRBV19,TRBJ2-1,-,TRBD2,TGTGCCAGTAGTGAAAATAGCGGGAGGGTTAATGAGCAGTTCTTC,CASSENSGRVNEQFF
TRBV7-8,TRBJ2-1,-,TRBD2,TGTGCCAGCAGGAAGGGGCGGGGGGGCCATTACAATGAGCAGTTCTTC,CASRKGRGGHYNEQFF
TRBV7-2,TRBJ1-1,-,-,TGTGCCAGCAGCCGACCAAACCCTGAAGCTTTCTTT,CASSRPNPEAFF
TRBV14,TRBJ2-3,few,-,TGTGCCAGCAGCCTGGAGAGGCAGTATAGCACAGATACGCAGTATTTT,CASSLERQYSTDTQYF
TRBV11-2,TRBJ1-1,-,-,TGTGCCAGCAGCCTCAATTGGAACACTGAAGCTTTCTTT,CASSLNWNTEAFF
TRBV11-2,TRBJ1-2,-,-,TGTGCCAGCAGCCTGATATTCGAAGGGGGAGGCTACACCTTC,CASSLIFEGGGYTF
TRBV9,TRBJ1-5,-,TRBD1,TGTGCCAGCAGCGGACAGGGGGATCAGCCCCAGCATTTT,CASSGQGDQPQHF
TRBV7-7,TRBJ2-5,-,-,TGTGCCAGCAGCCTGCAGGCAGGCCAGCAAGAGACCCAGTACTTC,CASSLQAGQQETQYF
TRBV27,TRBJ2-2,-,-,TGTGCCAGCAGTTTATGGCTAGGGGCCGGGGAGCTGTTTTTT,CASSLWLGAGELFF
TRBV3-1/TRBV3-2,TRBJ1-2,-,-,TGTGCCAGCAGCCAAACCCGACAGGCCCCCTTTTATGGCTACACCTTC,CASSQTRQAPFYGYTF
TRBV18,TRBJ2-7,once,-,TGTGCCAGCTCACCACATCCGAGGCACGAGCAGTACTTC,CASSPHPRHEQYF
TRBV2,TRBJ2-3,few,-,TGTGCCATCGCACTGGGAGACGAAGATACGCAGTATTTT,CAIALGDEDTQYF
TRBV20-1,TRBJ1-5,-,-,TGCAGTGCTGGGCTTCTACAGCCCCAGCATTTT,CSAGLLQPQHF
TRBV2,TRBJ1-6,-,-,TGTGCCAGCAGTGAAAATCCGGCAGGGGTTTTTTCACCCCTCCACTTT,CASSENPAGVFSPLHF
TRBV9,TRBJ1-2,-,TRBD1,TGTGCCAGCAGCCCTCCGGGACAGGGGATTAACTATGGCTACACCTTC,CASSPPGQGINYGYTF
TRBV29-1,TRBJ1-1,-,-,TGCAGCGTTATTCGTACCATGAACACTGAAGCTTTCTTT,CSVIRTMNTEAFF
TRBV18,TRBJ2-3,-,TRBD1,TGTGCCAGCTCACCAGGGACAGGGGTTACATCTATGACGCAGTATTTT,CASSPGTGVTSMTQYF
TRBV5-1,TRBJ1-5,-,-,TGCGCCAGCAGCTTCACACCCAATCAGCCCCAGCATTTT,CASSFTPNQPQHF
TRBV27,TRBJ2-1,-,-,TGTGCCAGCAGTGTGAATTCCTACAATGAGCAGTTCTTC,CASSVNSYNEQFF
TRBV29-1,TRBJ1-2,-,TRBD1,TGCAGCGTTGTTGGGCAGGGGGTCTTAGGCTACACCTTC,CSVVGQGVLGYTF
TRBV7-9,TRBJ2-5,-,TRBD1,TGTGCCAGCAGCGCTTCGGGACAGGGAAGTCGGACGAAGACCCAGTACTTC,CASSASGQGSRTKTQYF
TRBV4-3,TRBJ1-1,-,-,TGCGCCAGCAGCCCTCAGACCGGACGCCTGAACACTGAAGCTTTCTTT,CASSPQTGRLNTEAFF
TRBV19,TRBJ1-5,-,-,TGTGCCAGTAGTATAGGGATAGGTCAGCCCCAGCATTTT,CASSIGIGQPQHF
TRBV6-2/TRBV6-3,TRBJ2-5,-,-,TGTGCCAGCAGCCCAGGGGACCGCATGACCCAGTACTTC,CASSPGDRMTQYF
TRBV5-6,TRBJ1-4,-,-,TGTGCCAGCAGTACCCCCGGGGTGGCGGGGGAAAAACTGTTTTTT,CASSTPGVAGEKLFF